What follows are 15 T cell receptor beta chains derived from one specimen sequenced in a study of T-cell reconstitution after alpha-beta-depleted transplantation in children. This sample's TCRbeta library carried unique molecular identifier barcodes. Using its own MiXCR run on the PCR reads, TCRdb lists one record per CDR3 protein. Seen here are approximately 240,000 distinct CDR3 sequences, about 9.6% observed once, and the top ten hold over 4.5%. The source material was PBMCs from the stem cell graft donor, sampled from the stem cell graft. The receptors shown here come from a human donor who donated a stem cell graft to a child with SCID.

This clonotype was picked up many times. The rearrangement joins TRBV28 to TRBJ2-4; D not resolved. This CDR3 spans 15 amino acids. V lost 3 bases and J 0 bases, leaving 9 bases between the germline ends. Germline V lookup: CDR1 MDHEN, CDR2 SYDVKM. CDR3 residues: CASSFAALAKNIQYF. The CDR3 nucleotides are TGTGCCAGCAGTTTTGCCGCTCTAGCCAAAAACATTCAGTACTTC.

This clonotype was recorded many times. The chain uses TRBV20-1 and TRBJ2-1; D is undetermined. There are 15 residues in the CDR3. The germline CDR1 and CDR2 sequences are DFQATT and SNEGSKA (reference sequence). With 6 bases removed from V and 3 bases from J, the gap between germline ends came to 18 bases. For the CDR3, the DNA is TGCAGTGCGGCAGAACCCGGAACAAACTACAATGAGCAGTTCTTC. Amino acid sequence: CSAAEPGTNYNEQFF.

This clonotype was observed many times. The rearrangement uses TRBV20-1 and TRBJ2-7; tentatively, D is TRBD1 (6 bases). The J call may not be correct, given that the DNA end is closer to TRBJ1-2. Germline-derived CDR1 and CDR2 are DFQATT and SNEGSKA (reference sequence). CDR3 length equals 12 residues. CDR3 DNA: TGCAGTGCTCCTTCCCAGACAGGCCTCTACACCTTC. Its protein is CSAPSQTGLYTF.

This clonotype was picked up many times. V usage is TRBV20-1 and J usage is TRBJ1-1, with 8 bases matching TRBD1. This CDR3 is built from 14 residues. Germline V lookup: CDR1 DFQATT, CDR2 SNEGSKA (reference sequence). The V segment lost 8 bases and the J segment 6 bases; nucleotides outside the gene matches: 14. CDR3 region: CSSSKQGGLPEAFF. The DNA for the CDR3 is TGCAGTTCCTCAAAACAGGGGGGGCTCCCTGAAGCTTTCTTT.

This clonotype was counted ten times or more. This chain connects TRBV12-3 or TRBV12-4 to TRBJ1-6; perhaps TRBD1 as D (6 bases). The CDR3 length is 15 residues. Trimming removed 6 bases at V and 6 bases at J, with 15 bases between. CDR3 nucleotides: TGTGCCAGCAGCCCCCAAGGGGGGGTTAATTCACCCCTCCACTTT. This gives the protein CASSPQGGVNSPLHF.

This clonotype was counted many times. The chain uses TRBV7-9 and TRBJ2-6, with D perhaps TRBD1 or TRBD2 (5 bases each). The germline gives CDR1 SEHNR, CDR2 FQNEAQ (reference sequence). CDR3 size: 17 residues. V gave up 1 base and J gave up 0 bases, with 10 bases separating them. The CDR3 sequence: CASSLGLGRSGANVLTF. The DNA of the CDR3 is TGTGCCAGCAGCTTAGGGTTGGGACGCTCTGGGGCCAACGTCCTGACTTTC. Drawing the rest from reference TRBV7-9 and TRBJ2-6, the complete variable domain is DTGVSQNPRHKITKRGQNVTFRCDPISEHNRLYWYRQTLGQGPEFLTYFQNEAQLEKSRLLSDRFSAERPKGSFSTLEIQRTEQGDSAMYLCASSLGLGRSGANVLTFGAGSRLTVL.

The V and J genes are TRBV4-3 and TRBJ2-1; 10 bases agree with TRBD1. The V gene's germline CDR1 is LGHNA and CDR2 YSLEER. The CDR3 extends over 18 amino acids. V shed 4 bases, J shed 8 bases, and the junction held 17 bases outside the gene matches. CDR3 sequence (DNA): TGCGCCAGCAGCCCCGGGATGACCTGGGACAGGGGCATGGATGAGCAGTTCTTC. Encoded protein: CASSPGMTWDRGMDEQFF.

This clonotype occurred many times. The J gene is TRBJ1-1, the V gene TRBV5-1; TRBD1 is a possible D gene (5 bases). This CDR3 comprises 14 residues. CDR1 SGHRS and CDR2 YFSETQ come from the germline V gene. V was cut by 3 bases and J by 2 bases, with 11 bases left in between. The CDR3: CASSSMGDNTEAFF. CDR3 sequence (DNA): TGCGCCAGCAGCTCCATGGGGGACAACACTGAAGCTTTCTTT.

This clonotype was counted at least ten times. V and J are TRBV5-1 and TRBJ1-4, with TRBD1 identical over 8 bases. This CDR3 comprises 14 residues. CDR1 and CDR2 from the germline V gene are SGHRS and YFSETQ. The V and J ends lost 3 bases and 7 bases, in that order; junction bases with no gene match: 5. CDR3 protein: CASSSGQAGEKLFF. The CDR3 DNA reads TGCGCCAGCAGCTCGGGACAGGCGGGTGAAAAACTGTTTTTT.

The table lists this clonotype with many counts. This chain connects TRBV20-1 to TRBJ1-5, with unresolved D. Trimming shortened V by 6 bases and J by 4 bases, and 16 bases separated the two germline ends. This CDR3 comprises 14 residues. From germline, CDR1 is DFQATT and CDR2 SNEGSKA (reference sequence). The CDR3 nucleotides read TGCAGTGCCCGAGGAGGGATGTTGAATCAGCCCCAGCATTTT. Its protein product is CSARGGMLNQPQHF.

There are many counts of this clonotype. The V call is TRBV5-6, the J call TRBJ1-6; 7 bases map to TRBD1. This CDR3 has 15 amino acids. Trimming removed 4 bases from V and 7 bases from J; junction bases left unmatched: 8. Germline CDR1 and CDR2: SGHDT and YYEEEE. The CDR3 reads CASSTGQRLNSPLHF. The DNA for the CDR3 is TGTGCCAGCAGCACGGGACAGCGACTAAATTCACCCCTCCACTTT. Complete variable domain (other parts from reference TRBV5-6 and TRBJ1-6): DAGVTQSPTHLIKTRGQQVTLRCSPKSGHDTVSWYQQALGQGPQFIFQYYEEEERQRGNFPDRFSGHQFPNYSSELNVNALLLGDSALYLCASSTGQRLNSPLHFGNGTRLTVT.

Turning to this clonotype: A read error may be the cause here, since a much bigger clone is one base away. This CDR3 reads CASSQDFSSGGDYNEQFF. The DNA for the CDR3 is TGTGCCAGCAGCCAAGATTTCTCTAGCGGGGGCGACTACAATGAGCAGTTCTTC. The rearrangement links TRBV3-1 to TRBJ2-1; the match to TRBD2 covers 10 bases. This CDR3 is built from 18 residues. Trimming cost V 0 bases and J 3 bases; bases outside gene matches: 8. Germline loops: CDR1 LGHDT, CDR2 YNNKEL (reference sequence).

In its sample, this clonotype was seen many times. The genes are TRBV12-3 or TRBV12-4 and TRBJ1-4, with D perhaps TRBD1 (5 bases). There are 18 residues in the CDR3. V was shortened by 3 bases and J by 4 bases, with 21 bases between the two germline ends. The CDR3 protein is CASSFSQQTGDLNEKLFF. The CDR3, as DNA: TGTGCCAGCAGTTTTTCCCAACAGACGGGGGACCTTAATGAAAAACTGTTTTTT.

This clonotype was seen ten or more times. This sequence joins TRBV7-2 and TRBJ2-7; no clear D. Germline V gene sequence: CDR1 SGHTA, CDR2 FQGNSA. This CDR3 spans 14 amino acids. Trimming took off 5 bases at V and 0 bases at J, with 11 bases between the two ends. As DNA, the CDR3 is TGTGCCAGCAGCCGTCGTGGGCGCTCCTACGAGCAGTACTTC. Protein product: CASSRRGRSYEQYF.

At least ten counts were recorded for this clonotype. The CDR3 loop reads CASSAAWNTGELFF. The CDR3 DNA is TGTGCCAGCAGTGCGGCCTGGAACACCGGGGAGCTGTTTTTT. The gene calls are TRBV2 and TRBJ2-2; D ambiguous. Germline lookup yields CDR1 SNHLY and CDR2 FYNNEI. Trimming pared 4 bases from V and 1 base from J, leaving 7 bases between. The CDR3 contains 14 residues.